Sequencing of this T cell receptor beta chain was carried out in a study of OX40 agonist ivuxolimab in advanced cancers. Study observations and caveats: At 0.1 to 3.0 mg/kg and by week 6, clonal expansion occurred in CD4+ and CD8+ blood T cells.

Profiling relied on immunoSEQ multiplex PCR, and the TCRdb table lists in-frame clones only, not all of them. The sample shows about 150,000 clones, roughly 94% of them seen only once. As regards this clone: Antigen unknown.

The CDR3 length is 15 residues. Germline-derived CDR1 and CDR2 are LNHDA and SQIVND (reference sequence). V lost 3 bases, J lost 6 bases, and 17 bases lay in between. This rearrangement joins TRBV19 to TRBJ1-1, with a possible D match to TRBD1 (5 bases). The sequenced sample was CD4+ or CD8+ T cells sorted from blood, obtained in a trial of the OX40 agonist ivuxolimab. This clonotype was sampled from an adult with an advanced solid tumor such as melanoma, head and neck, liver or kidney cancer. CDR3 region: CASSIGPQGGAEAFF. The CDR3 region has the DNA TGTGCCAGTAGTATTGGCCCCCAGGGCGGGGCTGAAGCTTTCTTT.